Sequencing of this T cell receptor (beta chain) was carried out in a study of shared clonotypes between healthy human individuals. Study results and caveats: The study sampled only blood, and tissue repertoires likely differ. Enrolling few donors narrowed the genetic and exposure-history diversity that was represented.

TCRdb keeps only in-frame clones here, not all; method: immunoSEQ multiplex PCR. This sample carries fewer than 700,000 clones, approximately 95% of them seen once, and the ten largest clones take around 0.12%. Details on this clone: Its antigen is unidentified.

There are 18 residues in the CDR3. Germline CDR1 and CDR2: SGHKS and YYEKEE (reference sequence). Trimming removed 4 bases from V and 0 bases from J, with 20 bases in between. CD8 cells classed as naive were CD45RO-negative and positively selected for CCR7, excluding terminally differentiated effector memory CD45RA+ cells. V is TRBV5-5 and J is TRBJ1-3, with D uncertain. Material for sequencing was naive CD8+ T cells sorted from blood. The TCR sequence derives from a woman aged 25 to 39 in good health. This CDR3 is CASSGTREVGNSGNTIYF. For the CDR3, the DNA is TGTGCCAGCAGCGGAACGAGAGAGGTGGGGAACTCTGGAAACACCATATATTTT.